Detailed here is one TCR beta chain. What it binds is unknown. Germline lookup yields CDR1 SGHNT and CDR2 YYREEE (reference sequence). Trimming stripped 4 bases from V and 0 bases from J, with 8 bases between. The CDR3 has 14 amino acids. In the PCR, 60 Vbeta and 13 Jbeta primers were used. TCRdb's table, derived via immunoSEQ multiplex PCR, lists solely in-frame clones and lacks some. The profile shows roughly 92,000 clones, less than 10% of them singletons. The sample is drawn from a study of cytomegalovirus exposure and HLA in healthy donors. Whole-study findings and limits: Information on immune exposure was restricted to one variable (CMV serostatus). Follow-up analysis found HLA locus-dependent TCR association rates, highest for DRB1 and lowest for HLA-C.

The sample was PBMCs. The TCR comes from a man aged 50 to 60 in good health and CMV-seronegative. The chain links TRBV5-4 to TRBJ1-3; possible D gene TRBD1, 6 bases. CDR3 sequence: CASSEGVSGNTIYF. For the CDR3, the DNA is TGTGCCAGCAGCGAGGGGGTCTCTGGAAACACCATATATTTT.